The rows below give T cell receptor beta chains drawn from one sample of a study of blood T cell repertoires in COVID-19. Produced via immunoSEQ multiplex PCR; TCRdb's table is partial and in-frame only. The data contain about 44,000 clones, around nine tenths of them seen just once; the ten biggest clones take up roughly 1.3%. The specimen sequenced was peripheral blood. The receptors shown here come from a woman aged 40 to 50 with acute or convalescent COVID-19. Both conserved end residues are part of each CDR3. Fields, in order: D gene, clone size, V gene, J gene, CDR3 length, CDR3 DNA, CDR3 protein. A D gene is named only where the DNA matches it firmly. Size tells how often a clone was seen (once, few, many) or the class of an expanded clone, and some rows leave it out.

-	-	TRBV10-3	TRBJ2-7	14	TGTGCCATCAGTGAGCCGGACAGGGCGGCGGGGGTGTCTTTC	CAISEPDRAAGVSF
-	-	TRBV11-2	TRBJ2-3	11	TGTGCCAGCAGCTTCGGGGATACGCAGTATTTT	CASSFGDTQYF
-	-	TRBV27	TRBJ1-6	17	TGTGCCAGCAGTTCCACAACCGGGACAATAAGGGGTTCACCCCTCCACTTT	CASSSTTGTIRGSPLHF
-	-	TRBV11-2	TRBJ2-7	13	TGTGCCAGCAGCATCACTGGGCTCGGCGAGCAGTACTTC	CASSITGLGEQYF
TRBD1	-	TRBV12-3/TRBV12-4	TRBJ1-1	12	TGTGCCAGCAGTTTAGCGCGGGACAGGCCGGTTTTC	CASSLARDRPVF
TRBD1	-	TRBV15	TRBJ1-1	16	TGTGCCACCAGCAGGCATCGGACAGGGTATAACACTGAAGCTTTCTTT	CATSRHRTGYNTEAFF
-	once	TRBV5-8	TRBJ2-7	14	TGTGCCAGCAGCCGCGGGGAAGGCCCTTACGAGCAGTACTTC	CASSRGEGPYEQYF
TRBD2	-	TRBV19	TRBJ2-7	14	TGTGCCAGTAGTTTGGTAGCGGGATACTACGAGCAGTACTTC	CASSLVAGYYEQYF
TRBD1	-	TRBV4-1	TRBJ2-7	13	TGCGCCAGCAGCCGGGACAGCTCCTACGAGCAGTACTTC	CASSRDSSYEQYF
TRBD1	-	TRBV5-6	TRBJ1-5	15	TGTGCCAGCAGCTCCGGGACAGGGAGGGGTCAGCCCCAGCATTTT	CASSSGTGRGQPQHF
TRBD1	-	TRBV11-2	TRBJ1-6	17	TGTGCCAGCAGCTTACGACAGGGCGAGTCCTATAATTCACCCCTCCACTTT	CASSLRQGESYNSPLHF
-	-	TRBV11-1	TRBJ2-3	14	TGTGCCAGCTCTAAATTTCCCGCGACAGATACGCAGTATTTT	CASSKFPATDTQYF
-	-	TRBV21-1	TRBJ1-5	17	TGTGCCAGCAGCAACTATTGGGGGGGAGAGGTCAATCAGCCCCAGCATTTT	CASSNYWGGEVNQPQHF
-	once	TRBV19	TRBJ1-1	13	TGTGCCAGTTGTAGGGAGCCCCTCACTGAAGCTTTCTTT	CASCREPLTEAFF
-	-	TRBV4-3	TRBJ1-6	15	TGCGCCAGCAGCCACCTAGACAGGCGAGATTCACCCCTCCACTTT	CASSHLDRRDSPLHF
TRBD1	-	TRBV5-4	TRBJ1-2	13	TGTGCCAGCTCTGGACAGGGAAACTATGGCTACACCTTC	CASSGQGNYGYTF
TRBD1	-	TRBV5-1	TRBJ1-3	16	TGCGCCAGCAGCTCCGGAGGGCAGGGGGATGGAAACACCATATATTTT	CASSSGGQGDGNTIYF
TRBD1	-	TRBV9	TRBJ1-1	15	TGTGCCAGCAGCGTAGTGGCAGGGGGGAACACTGAAGCTTTCTTT	CASSVVAGGNTEAFF
-	-	TRBV29-1	TRBJ1-4	14	TGCAGCGCTGGACCAGGACAAGTTAATGAAAAACTGTTTTTT	CSAGPGQVNEKLFF
TRBD1	-	TRBV30	TRBJ1-6	13	TGTGCCTGGACGACAGGGGGATACTCACCCCTCCACTTT	CAWTTGGYSPLHF
-	-	TRBV6-4	TRBJ2-2	14	TGTGCCAGCAGTGACAGGGGGGGCACCGGGGAGCTGTTTTTT	CASSDRGGTGELFF
TRBD2	-	TRBV5-6	TRBJ2-1	15	TGTGCCAGCAGCACAAGCGGGGTTTCCTACAATGAGCAGTTCTTC	CASSTSGVSYNEQFF
-	-	TRBV5-6	TRBJ2-7	15	TGTGCCAGCAGCTTGACAGAGACCCATTACTACGAGCAGTACTTC	CASSLTETHYYEQYF
-	-	TRBV7-8	TRBJ1-5	16	TGTGCCAGCAGCCCGGGGGGAGGTGTTAGCAATCAGCCCCAGCATTTT	CASSPGGGVSNQPQHF
-	-	TRBV28	TRBJ2-1	13	TGTGCCAGCAGTTTACAGCAGGGGGGTGAGCAGTTCTTC	CASSLQQGGEQFF
-	-	TRBV11-2	TRBJ2-5	15	TGTGCCAGCAGCCCGACGGGGACTCGCCACCAGACCCAGTACTTC	CASSPTGTRHQTQYF
-	-	TRBV11-2	TRBJ2-3	16	TGTGCCAGCAGCCCAGTGGGCCGTGCTAGCACAGATACGCAGTATTTT	CASSPVGRASTDTQYF
TRBD1	once	TRBV18	TRBJ1-1	17	TGTGCCAGCTCACCTCAAGCAGGGGGCATCTTTAACACTGAAGCTTTCTTT	CASSPQAGGIFNTEAFF
TRBD2	-	TRBV28	TRBJ2-2	15	TGTGCCAGCGGGTGGTACGGGGGGGCCACCGGGGAGCTGTTTTTT	CASGWYGGATGELFF